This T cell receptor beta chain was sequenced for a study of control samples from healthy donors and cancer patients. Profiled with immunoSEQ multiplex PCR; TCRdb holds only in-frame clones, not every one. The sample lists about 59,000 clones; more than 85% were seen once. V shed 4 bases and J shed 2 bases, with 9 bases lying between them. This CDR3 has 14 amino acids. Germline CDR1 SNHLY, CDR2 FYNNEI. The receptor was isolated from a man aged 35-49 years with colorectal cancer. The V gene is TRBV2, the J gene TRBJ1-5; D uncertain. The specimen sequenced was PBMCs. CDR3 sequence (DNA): TGTGCCAGCAGTGTCTGGAGTGGCAATCAGCCCCAGCATTTT. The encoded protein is CASSVWSGNQPQHF.